Following are 8 T cell receptor beta chains from one sample sequenced in a study of cytomegalovirus exposure and HLA in healthy donors. Primers included in the PCR were 60 Vbeta and 13 Jbeta primers. Clones were read by immunoSEQ multiplex PCR, and TCRdb kept only the in-frame ones, dropping some. The sample includes roughly 130,000 clones, 75% to 85% of them seen just once. The sequencing input was PBMCs. The source is a male donor in good health and CMV-seronegative.

V and J are TRBV4-1 and TRBJ2-2; D unclear. The length of the CDR3 is 16 residues. Germline assignment: CDR1 MGHRA and CDR2 YSYEKL. V was pared by 0 bases and J by 4 bases, with 12 bases between. The chain's CDR3 is CASSQDLGFSTGELFF. The CDR3 DNA follows: TGCGCCAGCAGCCAAGATCTCGGGTTCAGCACCGGGGAGCTGTTTTTT.

This chain links TRBV5-6 with TRBJ2-3; 9 positions match TRBD2. Germline-derived CDR1 and CDR2 are SGHDT and YYEEEE. The ends lost 3 bases at V and 4 bases at J; junction bases unmatched: 9. This CDR3 has 16 amino acids. CDR3 residues: CASSYPAGGAPDTQYF. The CDR3, as DNA: TGTGCCAGCAGCTACCCGGCGGGGGGGGCCCCAGATACGCAGTATTTT.

The sample holds one count of this clone. For the CDR3, the DNA is TGTGCCAGCTCACCAGAGAACTATGGCTACACCTTC. Encoded protein: CASSPENYGYTF. The genes are TRBV18 and TRBJ1-2; no clear D gene. The CDR3 loop spans 12 amino acids. V was cut by 2 bases and J by 2 bases, with 3 bases left in between. CDR1 is KGHSH and CDR2 is LQKENI in the germline V gene.

The chain combines TRBV6-1 with TRBJ1-5; 9 bases are shared with TRBD1. CDR3 length: 14 residues. V shed 10 bases, J shed 3 bases, and the junction held 7 bases outside the gene matches. Germline CDR1 and CDR2: MNHNS and SASEGT. This CDR3 reads CATEDRGDNQPQHF. The CDR3 DNA sequence: TGTGCCACCGAGGACAGGGGCGACAATCAGCCCCAGCATTTT.

The chain carries TRBV19 and TRBJ2-5, with 11 bases identical to TRBD2. V was pared by 9 bases and J by 2 bases, with 11 bases of the junction left unmatched. The CDR3 loop spans 16 amino acids. Germline CDR1 and CDR2: LNHDA and SQIVND (reference sequence). As DNA, the CDR3 is TGTGCCAGCGGGAGGCTAGCGGGGGGACAACAAGAGACCCAGTACTTC. Its protein is CASGRLAGGQQETQYF.

The rearrangement links TRBV9 to TRBJ1-6; 7 nucleotides line up with TRBD1. The V gene end was trimmed by 3 bases and the J gene end by 8 bases; junction bases not matched to a gene: 5. Germline V gene sequence: CDR1 SGDLS, CDR2 YYNGEE. The CDR3 extends over 14 amino acids. CDR3 protein: CASSAGQSDSPLHF. The CDR3 DNA reads TGTGCCAGCAGCGCGGGACAGTCGGATTCACCCCTCCACTTT.

The CDR3 sequence is CASSQERQGNQPQHF. CDR3 nucleotides: TGCGCCAGCAGCCAAGAACGACAGGGCAATCAGCCCCAGCATTTT. This sequence joins TRBV4-3 and TRBJ1-5; D might be TRBD1 (6 bases). CDR1 and CDR2 from the germline V gene are LGHNA and YSLEER. The germline V and J ends were trimmed by 0 bases and 2 bases, with 8 bases remaining between them. The CDR3 has 15 residues.

The genes are TRBV18 and TRBJ2-2; tentative D call: TRBD2 (7 bases). This CDR3 is built from 16 residues. The V end lost 4 bases, the J end lost 0 bases, and 12 bases lay between the germline ends. CDR1 KGHSH and CDR2 LQKENI come from the germline V gene. The CDR3 reads CASSLRGGANTGELFF. In nucleotides, the CDR3 is TGTGCCAGCTCACTACGCGGGGGCGCGAACACCGGGGAGCTGTTTTTT.